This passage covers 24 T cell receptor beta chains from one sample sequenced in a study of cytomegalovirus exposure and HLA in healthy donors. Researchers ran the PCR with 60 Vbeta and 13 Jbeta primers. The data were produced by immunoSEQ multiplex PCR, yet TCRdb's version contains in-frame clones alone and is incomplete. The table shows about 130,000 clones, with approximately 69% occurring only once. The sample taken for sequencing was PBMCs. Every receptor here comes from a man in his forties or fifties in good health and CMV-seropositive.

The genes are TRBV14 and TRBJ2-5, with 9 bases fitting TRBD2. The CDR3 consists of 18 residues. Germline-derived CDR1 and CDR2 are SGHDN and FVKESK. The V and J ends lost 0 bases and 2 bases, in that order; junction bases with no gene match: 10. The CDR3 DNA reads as TGTGCCAGCAGCCAAGACCCAGCGGGGGGAACACTTCAAGAGACCCAGTACTTC. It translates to CASSQDPAGGTLQETQYF.

CDR3 loop: CASSLSQGWNYEQYF. The CDR3 DNA follows: TGTGCCAGCAGTTTATCTCAGGGCTGGAACTACGAGCAGTACTTC. V is TRBV28 and J is TRBJ2-7; TRBD1 is a possible D gene (5 bases). The CDR3 covers 15 residues. V lost 1 base and J lost 3, with 13 bases in between. Per the germline V gene, CDR1 is MDHEN and CDR2 is SYDVKM. The variable domain in full, completed from reference TRBV28 and TRBJ2-7, reads DVKVTQSSRYLVKRTGEKVFLECVQDMDHENMFWYRQDPGLGLRLIYFSYDVKMKEKGDIPEGYSVSREKKERFSLILESASTNQTSMYLCASSLSQGWNYEQYFGPGTRLTVT.

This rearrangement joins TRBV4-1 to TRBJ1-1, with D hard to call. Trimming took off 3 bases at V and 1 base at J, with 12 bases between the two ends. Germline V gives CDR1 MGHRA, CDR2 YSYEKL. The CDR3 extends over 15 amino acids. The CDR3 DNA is TGCGCCAGCAGCCACAGGCAGGCAGAGAACACTGAAGCTTTCTTT. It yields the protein CASSHRQAENTEAFF.

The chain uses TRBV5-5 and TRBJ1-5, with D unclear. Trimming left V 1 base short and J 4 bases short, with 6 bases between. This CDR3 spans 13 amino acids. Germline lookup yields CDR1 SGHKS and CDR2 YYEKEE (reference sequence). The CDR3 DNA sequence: TGTGCCAGCAGCTTGAGCGGAAATCAGCCCCAGCATTTT. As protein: CASSLSGNQPQHF.

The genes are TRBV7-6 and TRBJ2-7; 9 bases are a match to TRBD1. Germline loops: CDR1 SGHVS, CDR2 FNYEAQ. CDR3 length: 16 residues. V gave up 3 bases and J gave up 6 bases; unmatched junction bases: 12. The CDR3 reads CASSLGTGNAFAEQYF. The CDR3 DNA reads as TGTGCCAGCAGCTTGGGGACAGGGAATGCATTTGCCGAGCAGTACTTC.

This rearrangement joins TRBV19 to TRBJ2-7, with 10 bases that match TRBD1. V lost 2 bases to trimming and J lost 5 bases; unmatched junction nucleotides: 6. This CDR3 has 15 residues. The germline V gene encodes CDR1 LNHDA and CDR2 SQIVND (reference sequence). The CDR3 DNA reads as TGTGCCAGTAGTATAAGAGAGACAGGGGGCAACGAGCAGTACTTC. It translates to CASSIRETGGNEQYF.

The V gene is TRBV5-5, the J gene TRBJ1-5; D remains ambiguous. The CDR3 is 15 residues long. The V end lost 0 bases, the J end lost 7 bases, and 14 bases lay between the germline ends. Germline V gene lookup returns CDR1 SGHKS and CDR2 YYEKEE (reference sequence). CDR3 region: CASSLDGYSTQPQHF. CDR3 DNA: TGTGCCAGCAGCTTGGATGGTTATAGTACGCAGCCCCAGCATTTT.

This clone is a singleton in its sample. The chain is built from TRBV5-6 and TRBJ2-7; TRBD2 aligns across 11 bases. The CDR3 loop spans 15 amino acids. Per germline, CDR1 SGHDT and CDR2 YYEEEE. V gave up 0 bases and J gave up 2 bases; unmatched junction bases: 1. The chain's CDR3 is CASSLASGGPYEQYF. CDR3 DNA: TGTGCCAGCAGCTTGGCTAGCGGGGGGCCCTACGAGCAGTACTTC.

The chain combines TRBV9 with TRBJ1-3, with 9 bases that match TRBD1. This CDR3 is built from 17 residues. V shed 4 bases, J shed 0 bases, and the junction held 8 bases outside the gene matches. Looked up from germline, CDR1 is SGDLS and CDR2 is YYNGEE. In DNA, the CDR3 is TGTGCCAGCAGCACTTTGGACAGGGGCAGCTCTGGAAACACCATATATTTT. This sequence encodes CASSTLDRGSSGNTIYF.

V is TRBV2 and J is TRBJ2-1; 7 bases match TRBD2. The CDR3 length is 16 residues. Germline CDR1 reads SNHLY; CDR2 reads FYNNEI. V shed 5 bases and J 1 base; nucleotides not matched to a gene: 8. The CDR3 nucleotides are TGTGCCAGCAGTACCACAGCGGGGAGATCCTACAATGAGCAGTTCTTC. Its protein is CASSTTAGRSYNEQFF.

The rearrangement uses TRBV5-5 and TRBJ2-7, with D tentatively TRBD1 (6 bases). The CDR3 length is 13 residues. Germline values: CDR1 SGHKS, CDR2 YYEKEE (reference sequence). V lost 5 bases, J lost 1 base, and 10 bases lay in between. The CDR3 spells CASRGRGSYEQYF. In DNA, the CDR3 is TGTGCCAGCAGGGGCAGGGGATCCTACGAGCAGTACTTC.

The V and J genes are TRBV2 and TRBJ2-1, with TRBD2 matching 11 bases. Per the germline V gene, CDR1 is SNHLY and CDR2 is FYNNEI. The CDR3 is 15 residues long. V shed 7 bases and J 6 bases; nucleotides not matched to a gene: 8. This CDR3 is CASNSLAGGPNEQFF. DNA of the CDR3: TGTGCCAGCAATTCTTTAGCGGGGGGGCCCAATGAGCAGTTCTTC.

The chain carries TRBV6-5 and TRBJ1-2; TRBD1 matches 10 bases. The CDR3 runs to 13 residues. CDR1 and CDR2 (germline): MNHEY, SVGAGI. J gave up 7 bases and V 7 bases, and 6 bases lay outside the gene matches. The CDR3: CASTGQGVGGYTF. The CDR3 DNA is TGTGCCAGCACAGGACAGGGGGTGGGTGGCTACACCTTC.

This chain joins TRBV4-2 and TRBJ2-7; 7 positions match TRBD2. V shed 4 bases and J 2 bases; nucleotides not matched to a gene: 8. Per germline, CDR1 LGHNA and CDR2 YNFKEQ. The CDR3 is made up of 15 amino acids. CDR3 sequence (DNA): TGTGCCAGCAGCCCTACTACGGGGGGAGCCTACGAGCAGTACTTC. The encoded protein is CASSPTTGGAYEQYF.

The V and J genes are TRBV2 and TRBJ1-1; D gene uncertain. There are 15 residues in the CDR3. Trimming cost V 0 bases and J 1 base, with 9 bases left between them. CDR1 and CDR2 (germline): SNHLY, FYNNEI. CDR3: CASSEAVWANTEAFF. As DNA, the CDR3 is TGTGCCAGCAGTGAAGCGGTTTGGGCGAACACTGAAGCTTTCTTT.

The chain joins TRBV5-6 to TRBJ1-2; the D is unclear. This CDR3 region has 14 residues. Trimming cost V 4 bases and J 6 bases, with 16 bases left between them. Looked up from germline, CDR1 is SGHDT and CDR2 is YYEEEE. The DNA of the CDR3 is TGTGCCAGCAGCCCCCTTACCACAGCCGATGGCTACACCTTC. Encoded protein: CASSPLTTADGYTF.

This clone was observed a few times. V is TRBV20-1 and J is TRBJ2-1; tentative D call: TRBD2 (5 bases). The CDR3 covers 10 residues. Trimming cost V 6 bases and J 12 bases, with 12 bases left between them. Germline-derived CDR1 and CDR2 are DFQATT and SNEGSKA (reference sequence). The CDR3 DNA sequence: TGCAGTGCCTTGAGCGGTATGCAGTTCTTC. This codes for CSALSGMQFF.

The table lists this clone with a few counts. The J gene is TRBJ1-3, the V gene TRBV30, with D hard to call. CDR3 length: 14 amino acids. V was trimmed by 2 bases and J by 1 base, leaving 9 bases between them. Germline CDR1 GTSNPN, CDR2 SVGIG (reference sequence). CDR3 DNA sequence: TGTGCCTGGAGTCTGGAGAGATCTGGAAACACCATATATTTT. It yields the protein CAWSLERSGNTIYF.

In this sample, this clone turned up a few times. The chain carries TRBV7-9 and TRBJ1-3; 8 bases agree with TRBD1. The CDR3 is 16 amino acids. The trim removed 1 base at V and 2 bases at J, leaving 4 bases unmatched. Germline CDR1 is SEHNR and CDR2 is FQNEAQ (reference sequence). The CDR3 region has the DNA TGTGCCAGCAGCTTAGTGGGACAGGTGGCTGGAAACACCATATATTTT. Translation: CASSLVGQVAGNTIYF.

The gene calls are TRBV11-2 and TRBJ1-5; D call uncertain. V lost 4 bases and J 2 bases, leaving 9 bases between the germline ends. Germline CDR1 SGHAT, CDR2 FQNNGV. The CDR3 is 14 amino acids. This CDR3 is CASSWAPGNQPQHF. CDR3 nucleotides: TGTGCCAGCAGCTGGGCCCCGGGCAATCAGCCCCAGCATTTT.

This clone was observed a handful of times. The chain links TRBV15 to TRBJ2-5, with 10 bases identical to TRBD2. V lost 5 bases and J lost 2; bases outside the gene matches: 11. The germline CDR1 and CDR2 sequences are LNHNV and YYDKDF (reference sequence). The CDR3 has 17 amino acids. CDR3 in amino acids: CATSHNLGLADQETQYF. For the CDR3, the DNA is TGTGCCACCAGCCATAACCTCGGACTAGCGGATCAAGAGACCCAGTACTTC.

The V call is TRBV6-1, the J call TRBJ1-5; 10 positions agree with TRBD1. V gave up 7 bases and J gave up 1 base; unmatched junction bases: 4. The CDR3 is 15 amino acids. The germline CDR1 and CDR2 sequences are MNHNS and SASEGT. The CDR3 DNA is TGTGCCAGCAACCTGGACAGGGGGAGCAATCAGCCCCAGCATTTT. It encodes CASNLDRGSNQPQHF.

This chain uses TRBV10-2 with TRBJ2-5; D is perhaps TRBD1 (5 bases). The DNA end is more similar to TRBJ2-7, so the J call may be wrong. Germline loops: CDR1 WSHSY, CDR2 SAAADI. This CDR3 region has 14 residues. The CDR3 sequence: CASSGSDNSYEQYF. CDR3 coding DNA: TGCGCCAGCAGTGGGTCGGACAACTCCTACGAGCAGTACTTC.

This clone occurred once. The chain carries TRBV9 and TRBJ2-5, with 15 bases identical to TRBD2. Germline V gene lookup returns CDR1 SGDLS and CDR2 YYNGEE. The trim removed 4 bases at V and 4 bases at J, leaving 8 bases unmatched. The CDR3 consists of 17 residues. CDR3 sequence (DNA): TGTGCCAGCAGCCGAGGCTGGACTAGCGGGAGGGCAGAGACCCAGTACTTC. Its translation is CASSRGWTSGRAETQYF.